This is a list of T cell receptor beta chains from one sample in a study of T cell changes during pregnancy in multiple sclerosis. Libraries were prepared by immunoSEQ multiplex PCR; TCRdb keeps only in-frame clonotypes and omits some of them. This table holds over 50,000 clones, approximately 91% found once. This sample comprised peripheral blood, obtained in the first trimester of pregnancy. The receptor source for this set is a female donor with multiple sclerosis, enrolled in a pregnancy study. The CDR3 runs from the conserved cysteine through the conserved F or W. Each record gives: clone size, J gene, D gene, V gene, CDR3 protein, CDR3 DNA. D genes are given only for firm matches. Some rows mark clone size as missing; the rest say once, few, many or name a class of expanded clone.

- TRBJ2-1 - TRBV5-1 CASSGTGTYFWDEQFF TGCGCCAGCAGCGGAACCGGGACTTACTTCTGGGATGAGCAGTTCTTC
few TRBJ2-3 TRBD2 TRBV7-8 CASRKLAGGPDTQYF TGTGCCAGCAGGAAACTAGCGGGAGGTCCAGATACGCAGTATTTT
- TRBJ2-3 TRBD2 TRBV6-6 CASSYGTSGTIDTQYF TGTGCCAGCAGTTATGGGACTAGCGGGACTATAGATACGCAGTATTTT
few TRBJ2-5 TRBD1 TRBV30 CAWARKGAKPETQYF TGTGCCTGGGCCCGCAAGGGGGCGAAACCAGAGACCCAGTACTTC
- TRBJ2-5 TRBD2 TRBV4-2 CASSPGTSVGQETQYF TGTGCCAGCAGCCCGGGGACTAGTGTGGGCCAAGAGACCCAGTACTTC
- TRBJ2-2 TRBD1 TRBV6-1 CAIPWDRDAGELFF TGTGCCATCCCCTGGGACAGGGATGCCGGGGAGCTGTTTTTT
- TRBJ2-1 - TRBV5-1 CASSYSSGNNEQFF TGCGCCAGCAGCTACAGTAGCGGTAACAATGAGCAGTTCTTC
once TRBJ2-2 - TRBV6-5 CASGAGYTGELFF TGTGCCAGCGGGGCGGGATACACCGGGGAGCTGTTTTTT
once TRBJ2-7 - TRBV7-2 CASRSSPLGSGEQYF TGTGCCAGCAGATCCTCCCCCCTCGGGTCGGGCGAGCAGTACTTC
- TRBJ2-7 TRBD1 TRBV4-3 CASSQQTYRDRGGEQYF TGCGCCAGCAGCCAACAAACGTACCGGGACAGGGGAGGGGAGCAGTACTTC